This T cell receptor (beta chain) stems from a study of beta chain features in type 1 diabetes. The whole isolated RNA underwent reverse transcription, so sequencing captured expressed TCRB transcripts. An average of about 3.57 million reads was obtained for naive, central memory and regulatory T cell samples. Profiled with immunoSEQ multiplex PCR; TCRdb holds only in-frame clones, not every one. Among 110,000 to 150,000 clones listed, 9% to 10% were seen once. A few counts support this clone. The length of the CDR3 is 15 residues. J was trimmed by 1 base and V by 5 bases; bases with no gene match: 4. Germline V gene data show CDR1 as SGHTA and CDR2 as FQGNSA.

The sample taken for sequencing was central memory CD4+ T cells from blood. This TCR was sampled from a woman between 40 and 55 years old in good health. This chain uses TRBV7-2 with TRBJ2-3, with TRBD2 identical over 9 bases. The CDR3 DNA reads as TGTGCCAGCAGCCCATGGACTAGCGGCACAGATACGCAGTATTTT. Protein product: CASSPWTSGTDTQYF.